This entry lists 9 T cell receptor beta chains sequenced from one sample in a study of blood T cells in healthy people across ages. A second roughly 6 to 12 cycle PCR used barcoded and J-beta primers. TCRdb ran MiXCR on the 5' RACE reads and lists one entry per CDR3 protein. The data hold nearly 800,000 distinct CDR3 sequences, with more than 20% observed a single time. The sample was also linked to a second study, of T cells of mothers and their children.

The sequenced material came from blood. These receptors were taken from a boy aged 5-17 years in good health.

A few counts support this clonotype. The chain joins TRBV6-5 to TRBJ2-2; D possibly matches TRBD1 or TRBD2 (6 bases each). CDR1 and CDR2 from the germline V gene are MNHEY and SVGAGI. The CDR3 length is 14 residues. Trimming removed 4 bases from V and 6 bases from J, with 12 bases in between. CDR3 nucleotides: TGTGCCAGCAGTTGGAGGGGGGATGCCGGGGAGCTGTTTTTT. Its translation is CASSWRGDAGELFF.

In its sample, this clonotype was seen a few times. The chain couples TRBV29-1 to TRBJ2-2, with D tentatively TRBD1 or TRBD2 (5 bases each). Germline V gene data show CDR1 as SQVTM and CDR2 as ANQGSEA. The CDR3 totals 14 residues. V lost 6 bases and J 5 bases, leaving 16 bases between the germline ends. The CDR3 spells CSVAVGRTTGELFF. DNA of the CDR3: TGCAGCGTCGCCGTGGGGCGGACTACCGGGGAGCTGTTTTTT.

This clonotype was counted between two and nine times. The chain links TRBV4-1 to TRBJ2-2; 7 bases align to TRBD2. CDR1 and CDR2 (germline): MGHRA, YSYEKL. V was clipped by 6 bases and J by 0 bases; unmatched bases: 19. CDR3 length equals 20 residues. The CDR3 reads CASRRVIGGGPNPNTGELFF. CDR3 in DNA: TGCGCCAGCAGGAGGGTGATTGGGGGAGGGCCTAATCCGAACACCGGGGAGCTGTTTTTT.

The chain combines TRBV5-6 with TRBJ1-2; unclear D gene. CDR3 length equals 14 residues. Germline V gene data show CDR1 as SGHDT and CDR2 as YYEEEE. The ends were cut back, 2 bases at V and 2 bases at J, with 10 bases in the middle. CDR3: CASSFYDRNYGYTF. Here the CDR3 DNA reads TGTGCCAGCAGCTTCTATGACCGGAACTATGGCTACACCTTC. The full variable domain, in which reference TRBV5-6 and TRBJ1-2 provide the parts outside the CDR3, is DAGVTQSPTHLIKTRGQQVTLRCSPKSGHDTVSWYQQALGQGPQFIFQYYEEEERQRGNFPDRFSGHQFPNYSSELNVNALLLGDSALYLCASSFYDRNYGYTFGSGTRLTVV.

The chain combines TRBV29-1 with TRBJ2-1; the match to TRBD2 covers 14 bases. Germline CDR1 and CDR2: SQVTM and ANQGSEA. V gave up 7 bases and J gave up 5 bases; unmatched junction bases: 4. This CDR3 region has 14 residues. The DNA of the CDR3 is TGCAGCGCACGACTAGCGGGAGGGAACAATGAGCAGTTCTTC. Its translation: CSARLAGGNNEQFF.

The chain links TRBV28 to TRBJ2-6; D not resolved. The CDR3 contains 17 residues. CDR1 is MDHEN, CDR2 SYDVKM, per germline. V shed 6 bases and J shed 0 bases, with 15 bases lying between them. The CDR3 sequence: CASRGSRTHSGANVLTF. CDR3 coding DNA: TGTGCCAGCAGGGGGTCCAGGACCCACTCTGGGGCCAACGTCCTGACTTTC.

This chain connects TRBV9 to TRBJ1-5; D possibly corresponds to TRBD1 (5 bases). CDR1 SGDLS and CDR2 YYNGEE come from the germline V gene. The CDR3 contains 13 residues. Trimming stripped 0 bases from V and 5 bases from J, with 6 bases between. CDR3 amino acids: CASSVEGDQPQHF. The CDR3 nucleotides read TGTGCCAGCAGCGTAGAAGGGGATCAGCCCCAGCATTTT.

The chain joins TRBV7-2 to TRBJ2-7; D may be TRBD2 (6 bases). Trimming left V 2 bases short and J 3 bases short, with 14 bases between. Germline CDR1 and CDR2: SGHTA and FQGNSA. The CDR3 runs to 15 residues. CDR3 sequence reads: CASSLHGTYIYEQYF. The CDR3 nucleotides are TGTGCCAGCAGCTTACACGGGACTTATATCTACGAGCAGTACTTC.

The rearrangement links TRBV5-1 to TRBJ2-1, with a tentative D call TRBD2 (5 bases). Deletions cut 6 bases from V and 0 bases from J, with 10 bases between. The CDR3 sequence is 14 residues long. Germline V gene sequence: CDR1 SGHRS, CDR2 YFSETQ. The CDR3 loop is CASNGDYSYNEQFF. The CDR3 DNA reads TGCGCCAGCAACGGGGATTACTCCTACAATGAGCAGTTCTTC.